The next 3 T cell receptor beta chains were all read from a single sample in a study of cytomegalovirus exposure and HLA in healthy donors. The PCR made use of 60 Vbeta and 13 Jbeta primers. Sequencing was performed with immunoSEQ multiplex PCR; in TCRdb, only in-frame clones are kept and a portion is missing. The table records 100,000 or so clones, around three quarters of them present only once. Source material: PBMCs. Receptors originate from a female donor in good health and CMV-seropositive.

The V call is TRBV7-9, the J call TRBJ2-7; D perhaps matches TRBD2 (7 bases). Between the trimmed V and J ends, which lost 1 base and 7 bases, there was a span of 14 bases. CDR3 size: 14 residues. Germline V gene lookup returns CDR1 SEHNR and CDR2 FQNEAQ (reference sequence). In DNA, the CDR3 is TGTGCCAGCAGCTTAGATCCGGGGGGCATGGAGCAGTACTTC. As protein: CASSLDPGGMEQYF.

CDR3 sequence: CASSLEAGREQYF. DNA for the CDR3: TGTGCCAGCAGCTTGGAGGCGGGGAGGGAGCAGTACTTC. The rearrangement uses TRBV5-4 and TRBJ2-7, with D perhaps TRBD2 (6 bases). The V and J ends lost 0 bases and 7 bases respectively, with 11 bases between them. This CDR3 contains 13 residues. Germline CDR1 is SGHNT and CDR2 is YYREEE (reference sequence).

The CDR3 nucleotides are TGTGCCAGCGGCCTCAGCGGGAGTCGGGAGACCCAGTACTTC. This gives the protein CASGLSGSRETQYF. This sequence joins TRBV11-2 and TRBJ2-5; 8 bases map to TRBD2. The germline gives CDR1 SGHAT, CDR2 FQNNGV. Trimming took 8 bases from V and 5 from J; bases not matched to a gene: 10. The CDR3 is made up of 14 amino acids.